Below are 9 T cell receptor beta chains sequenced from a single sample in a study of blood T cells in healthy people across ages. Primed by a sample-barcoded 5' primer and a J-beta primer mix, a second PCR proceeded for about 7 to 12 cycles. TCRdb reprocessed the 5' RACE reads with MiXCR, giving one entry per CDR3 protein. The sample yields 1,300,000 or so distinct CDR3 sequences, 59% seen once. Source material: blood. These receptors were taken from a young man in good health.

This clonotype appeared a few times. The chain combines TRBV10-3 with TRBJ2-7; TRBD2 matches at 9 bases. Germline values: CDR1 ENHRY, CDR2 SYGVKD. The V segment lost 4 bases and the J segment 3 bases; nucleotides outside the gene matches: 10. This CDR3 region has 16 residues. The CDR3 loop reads CAISGGGGTANYEQYF. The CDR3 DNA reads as TGTGCCATCAGTGGCGGGGGGGGGACAGCCAACTACGAGCAGTACTTC.

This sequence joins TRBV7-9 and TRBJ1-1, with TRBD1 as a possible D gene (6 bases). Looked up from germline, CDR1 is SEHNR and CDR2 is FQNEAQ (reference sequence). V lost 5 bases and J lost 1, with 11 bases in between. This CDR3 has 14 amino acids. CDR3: CASSEQGGNTEAFF. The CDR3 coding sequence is TGTGCCAGCAGCGAACAGGGAGGGAACACTGAAGCTTTCTTT.

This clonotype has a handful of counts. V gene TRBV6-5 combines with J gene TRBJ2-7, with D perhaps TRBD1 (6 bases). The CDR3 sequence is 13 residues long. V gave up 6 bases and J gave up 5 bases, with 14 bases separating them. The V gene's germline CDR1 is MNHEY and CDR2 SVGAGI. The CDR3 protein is CASSPTGWHEQYF. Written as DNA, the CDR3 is TGTGCCAGCAGCCCGACAGGATGGCACGAGCAGTACTTC.

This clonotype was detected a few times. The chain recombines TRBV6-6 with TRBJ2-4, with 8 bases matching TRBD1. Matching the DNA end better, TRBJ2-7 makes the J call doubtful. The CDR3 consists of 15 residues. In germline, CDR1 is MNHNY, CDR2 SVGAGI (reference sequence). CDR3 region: CASSNTGGLQHEQYF. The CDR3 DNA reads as TGTGCCAGCAGTAACACAGGGGGGTTACAGCACGAGCAGTACTTC.

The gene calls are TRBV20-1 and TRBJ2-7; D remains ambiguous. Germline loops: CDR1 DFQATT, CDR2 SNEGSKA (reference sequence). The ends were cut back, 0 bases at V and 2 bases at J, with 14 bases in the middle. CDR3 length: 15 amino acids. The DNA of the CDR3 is TGCAGTGCTAGAGATCTAGAGGAGTTAACCTACGAGCAGTACTTC. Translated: CSARDLEELTYEQYF.

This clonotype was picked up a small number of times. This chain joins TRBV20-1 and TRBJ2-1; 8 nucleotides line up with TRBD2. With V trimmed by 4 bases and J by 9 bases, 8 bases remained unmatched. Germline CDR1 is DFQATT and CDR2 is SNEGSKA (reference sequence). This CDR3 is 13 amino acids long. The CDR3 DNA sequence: TGCAGTGCTATTCGGGGGGGCCTTCTTGAGCAGTTCTTC. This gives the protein CSAIRGGLLEQFF.

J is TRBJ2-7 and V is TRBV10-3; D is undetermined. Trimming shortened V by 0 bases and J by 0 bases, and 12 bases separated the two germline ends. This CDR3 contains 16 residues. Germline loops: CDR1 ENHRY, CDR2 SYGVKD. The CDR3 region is CAISESGQTISYEQYF. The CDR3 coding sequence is TGTGCCATCAGTGAGTCGGGCCAAACAATCTCCTACGAGCAGTACTTC.

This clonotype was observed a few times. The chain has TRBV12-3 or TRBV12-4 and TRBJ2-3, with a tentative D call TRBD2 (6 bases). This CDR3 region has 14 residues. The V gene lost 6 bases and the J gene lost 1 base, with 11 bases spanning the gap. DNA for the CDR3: TGTGCCAGCAGCCTACTAGCCCGCACAGATACGCAGTATTTT. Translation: CASSLLARTDTQYF.

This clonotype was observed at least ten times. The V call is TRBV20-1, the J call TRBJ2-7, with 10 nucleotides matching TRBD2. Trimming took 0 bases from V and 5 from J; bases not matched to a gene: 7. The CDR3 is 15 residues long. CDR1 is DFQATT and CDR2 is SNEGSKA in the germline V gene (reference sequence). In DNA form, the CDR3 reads TGCAGTGCTAGAGATGGGATAGCGGGAGGCAACGAGCAGTACTTC. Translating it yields CSARDGIAGGNEQYF.